The rows below give T cell receptor beta chains drawn from one sample of a study of CD8 T cells in Susac syndrome. TCRdb itself ran the immunoSEQ multiplex PCR reads through MiXCR, one entry per CDR3 protein. The sample lists roughly 100,000 distinct CDR3 sequences, 90% to 97% occurring once. The sequencing sample was made of CD8+ T cells from PBMCs. These receptors originate from a human donor with Susac syndrome. Both conserved end residues are part of each CDR3. Fields, in order: clone size, V gene, D gene, J gene, CDR3 protein, CDR3 DNA. D genes are given only for firm matches. Clone size appears in some rows only: once, few, many, or a class for an expanded clone.

NA	TRBV20-1	NA	TRBJ2-1	CSATGYGGLYNEQFF	TGCAGTGCTACAGGGTATGGGGGATTATACAATGAGCAGTTCTTC
NA	TRBV29-1	NA	TRBJ2-1	CSVDGSPSTEQFF	TGCAGCGTTGACGGTAGCCCCAGCACTGAGCAGTTCTTC
NA	TRBV28	NA	TRBJ1-1	CASRADLNTEAFF	TGTGCCAGCCGGGCGGATTTGAACACTGAAGCTTTCTTT
NA	TRBV24-1	NA	TRBJ2-5	CATSGPVQETQYF	TGTGCCACCAGCGGGCCGGTCCAAGAGACCCAGTACTTC
NA	TRBV20-1	NA	TRBJ2-7	CSAKGPRGAYEQYF	TGCAGTGCTAAAGGCCCTCGGGGGGCGTACGAGCAGTACTTC
NA	TRBV7-9	TRBD1	TRBJ2-1	CASHKFPTGGSLNEQFF	TGTGCCAGCCATAAATTCCCCACAGGGGGTAGTCTCAATGAGCAGTTCTTC
NA	TRBV30	NA	TRBJ2-7	CAWRAYDSYEQYF	TGTGCCTGGAGAGCATATGACAGCTACGAGCAGTACTTC
once	TRBV14	NA	TRBJ2-3	CASSQVPGALAEGTDTQYF	TGTGCCAGCAGCCAAGTTCCTGGGGCCCTGGCGGAAGGCACAGATACGCAGTATTTT
NA	TRBV3-1	NA	TRBJ2-2	CASSWVASGELFF	TGTGCCAGCAGCTGGGTCGCCTCCGGGGAGCTGTTTTTT
NA	TRBV12-3/TRBV12-4	NA	TRBJ1-1	CASRGRKKNTEAFF	TGTGCCAGCAGGGGCCGGAAGAAGAACACTGAAGCTTTCTTT